The source of this T cell receptor beta chain is a study of blood T cell repertoires in COVID-19. Some clones are missing from TCRdb's copy, which holds only in-frame ones; the method was immunoSEQ multiplex PCR. The sample lists 400,000 to 550,000 clones; roughly 89% were seen once. This CDR3 has 15 residues. V was pared by 6 bases and J by 4 bases, with 10 bases of the junction left unmatched. CDR1 and CDR2 (germline): SGHRS, YFSETQ. Sequencing was done on a sample of peripheral blood. The V gene is TRBV5-1, the J gene TRBJ2-3; 8 bases fit TRBD2. This clonotype was obtained from a woman aged 30 to 39 with acute or convalescent COVID-19. CDR3 nucleotides: TGCGCCAGCACCGGACTAGCCCCGGGGGCAGATACGCAGTATTTT. The encoded protein is CASTGLAPGADTQYF. The full variable domain, its missing parts supplied by reference TRBV5-1 and TRBJ2-3, is KAGVTQTPRYLIKTRGQQVTLSCSPISGHRSVSWYQQTPGQGLQFLFEYFSETQRNKGNFPGRFSGRQFSNSRSEMNVSTLELGDSALYLCASTGLAPGADTQYFGPGTRLTVL.